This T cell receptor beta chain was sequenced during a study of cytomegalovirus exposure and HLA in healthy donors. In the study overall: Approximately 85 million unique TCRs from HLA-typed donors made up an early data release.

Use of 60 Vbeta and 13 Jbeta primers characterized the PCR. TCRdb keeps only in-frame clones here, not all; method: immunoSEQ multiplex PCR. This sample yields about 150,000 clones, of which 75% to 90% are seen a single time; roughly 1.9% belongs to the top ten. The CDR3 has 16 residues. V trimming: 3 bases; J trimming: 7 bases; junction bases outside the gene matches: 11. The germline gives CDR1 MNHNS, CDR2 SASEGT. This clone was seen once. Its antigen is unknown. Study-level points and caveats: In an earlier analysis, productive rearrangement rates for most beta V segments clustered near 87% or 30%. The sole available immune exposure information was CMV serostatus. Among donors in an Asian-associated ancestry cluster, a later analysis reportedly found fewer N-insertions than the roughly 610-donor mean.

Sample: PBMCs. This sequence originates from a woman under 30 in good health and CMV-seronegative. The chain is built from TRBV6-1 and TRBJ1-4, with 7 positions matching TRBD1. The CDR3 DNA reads TGTGCCAGCAGTGACTTGGAGTGGGACAGCATTGAAAAACTGTTTTTT. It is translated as CASSDLEWDSIEKLFF.